This section outlines one T cell receptor beta chain sequence together with its context. The PCR was carried out with 60 Vbeta primers and 13 Jbeta primers. Sequenced by immunoSEQ multiplex PCR; TCRdb stores in-frame clones only, minus some. The sample has tens of thousands of clones, 72% seen once. These data are taken from a study of cytomegalovirus exposure and HLA in healthy donors. V shed 5 bases and J shed 4 bases, with 17 bases lying between them. The length of the CDR3 is 15 residues. Germline assignment: CDR1 MNHEY and CDR2 SMNVEV (reference sequence). Sequenced sample: PBMCs. This TCR was sampled from a woman between 35 and 50 years old in good health and CMV-seropositive. The V call is TRBV27, the J call TRBJ1-2; a possible D gene is TRBD1 (6 bases). The CDR3 DNA reads TGTGCCAGCAGTACCTACCGGGACATCAGCTATGGCTACACCTTC. Protein sequence: CASSTYRDISYGYTF.